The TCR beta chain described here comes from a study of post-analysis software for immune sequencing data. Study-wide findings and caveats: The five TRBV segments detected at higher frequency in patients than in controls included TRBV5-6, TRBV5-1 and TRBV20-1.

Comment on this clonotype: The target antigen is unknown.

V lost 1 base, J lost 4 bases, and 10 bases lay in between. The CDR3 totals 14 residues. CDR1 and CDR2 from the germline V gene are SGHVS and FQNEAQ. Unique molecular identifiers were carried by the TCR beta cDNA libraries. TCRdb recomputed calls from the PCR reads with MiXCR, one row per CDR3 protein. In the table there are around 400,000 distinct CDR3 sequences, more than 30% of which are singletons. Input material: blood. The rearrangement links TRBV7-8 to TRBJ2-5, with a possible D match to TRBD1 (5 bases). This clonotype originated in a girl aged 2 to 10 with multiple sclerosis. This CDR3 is CASSLDARGETQYF. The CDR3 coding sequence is TGTGCCAGCAGCTTAGATGCAAGGGGAGAGACCCAGTACTTC.